The clone carrying this T cell receptor (beta chain) was counted only a few times. Its antigen is unknown. This sample is drawn from a study of post-analysis software for immune sequencing data. Between the trimmed V and J ends, which lost 2 bases and 3 bases, there was a span of 5 bases. This CDR3 contains 13 residues. In germline, CDR1 is LGHNT, CDR2 FRNRAP. Included in the TCR beta cDNA libraries were unique molecular identifiers. From the PCR reads, TCRdb called clonotypes with MiXCR, one entry per CDR3 protein. Among hundreds of thousands of distinct CDR3 sequences, about 44% were seen once, and the ten largest hold 1.5% to 2%. Study outcomes and limitations: Elevated frequency relative to controls characterized several TRBV segments in patients, TRBV5-6, TRBV5-1 and TRBV20-1 among them. Compared with controls, patients showed significantly lower normalized Chao1 diversity.

The source is a girl aged 10-17 years with multiple sclerosis. V and J are TRBV12-5 and TRBJ2-1; D call uncertain. The source material was blood. CDR3 loop: CASGLNGYNEQFF. The DNA of the CDR3 is TGTGCTAGTGGTTTGAACGGCTACAATGAGCAGTTCTTC.